This T cell receptor beta chain was sequenced for a study of OX40 agonist ivuxolimab in advanced cancers. CDR3 size: 11 residues. V lost 5 bases and J 4 bases, leaving 8 bases between the germline ends. The germline V gene encodes CDR1 DFQATT and CDR2 SNEGSKA (reference sequence). This clone was seen more than once but under ten times. Method: immunoSEQ multiplex PCR; TCRdb's copy keeps in-frame clones and lacks some. Among about 77,000 clones listed, approximately 81% were seen once. The TCR comes from an adult with an advanced solid tumor such as melanoma, head and neck, liver or kidney cancer. The sample in question was CD4+ or CD8+ T cells sorted from blood, obtained in a trial of the OX40 agonist ivuxolimab. The rearrangement links TRBV20-1 to TRBJ1-1; no clear D. The CDR3, as DNA: TGCAGTGCTCCTAAGAGCACTGAAGCTTTCTTT. Its translation is CSAPKSTEAFF.